Sequencing of this TCR beta chain was carried out in a study of T-cell reconstitution after alpha-beta-depleted transplantation in children. Points from the study as a whole: Some patients owed their high day-60 TCRbeta diversity to surviving recipient T cells and thymic progenitors. Alpha-beta T cells about two months after transplant reportedly derived from several hundred expanded graft clones. Newly generated T cells supplied most T-cell counts and diversity one year post-transplant.

This clonotype was counted only a few times. As yet, its antigen is unknown. A TCRbeta library incorporating unique molecular identifiers was prepared. One entry per CDR3 protein results from TCRdb running MiXCR on the PCR reads. The sample carries about 420,000 distinct CDR3 sequences, around 15% recorded once. This CDR3 has 12 amino acids. With 6 bases removed from V and 3 bases from J, the gap between germline ends came to 8 bases. Germline CDR1 MNHNY, CDR2 SVGAGI (reference sequence). This TCR came from a boy younger than two who had a stem cell transplant for Wiskott-Aldrich syndrome, so the T cells may come from the graft donor. The starting material was PBMCs, mostly from graft donor cells, obtained 360 days after TCRalphabeta/CD19-depleted stem cell transplant. The V and J genes are TRBV6-6 and TRBJ1-1; weak D call: TRBD1 (6 bases). For the CDR3, the DNA is TGTGCCAGCAGAGGGGGGGACACTGAAGCTTTCTTT. As protein: CASRGGDTEAFF.